This entry describes one TCR beta chain. Its cognate antigen is unknown. This sample is drawn from a study of cytomegalovirus exposure and HLA in healthy donors. Researchers ran the PCR with 60 Vbeta and 13 Jbeta primers. Assay used: immunoSEQ multiplex PCR; TCRdb lists only in-frame clones, some missing. This listing includes roughly 88,000 clones. Study findings and constraints: A link between a missense DCLRE1C variant and TCR beta V- and J-gene trimming emerged from a later analysis.

The junction had 13 bases not matched to a gene; V was cut back by 11 bases and J by 7 bases. The CDR3 runs 14 residues. CDR1 and CDR2 from the germline V gene are LNHDA and SQIVND (reference sequence). The chain is built from TRBV19 and TRBJ2-1; the match to TRBD1 covers 8 bases. Sequencing was performed on PBMCs. This sequence originates from a man aged 45-60 years in good health and CMV-seropositive. CDR3 DNA: TGTGCCGCGAGGCCAGGGGGCGAAGGGAATGAGCAGTTCTTC. Translation gives CAARPGGEGNEQFF.